The clone carrying this T cell receptor (beta chain) showed up many times. The antigen is not known. This specimen belongs to a study of T-cell reconstitution after alpha-beta-depleted transplantation in children. Whole-study findings and limits: Newly generated T cells supplied most T-cell counts and diversity one year post-transplant.

Preparation of the TCRbeta library used unique molecular identifiers. MiXCR, applied by TCRdb to the PCR reads, yields one record per CDR3 protein. The repertoire has hundreds of thousands of distinct CDR3 sequences, around 13% of them found once; the top ten carry around 0.76%. The source of this sequence is a girl between 2 and 10 years old with congenital amegakaryocytic thrombocytopenia, due to receive a stem cell transplant. This material consisted of PBMCs, taken before TCRalphabeta/CD19-depleted stem cell transplant.

CDR3 DNA sequence: TGCAGTGCTCCCGACTACGGGAGGGCCAAAAACATTCAGTACTTC. Residues: CSAPDYGRAKNIQYF. This chain links TRBV20-1 with TRBJ2-4; 7 bases are shared with TRBD2. V shed 5 bases and J 1 base; nucleotides not matched to a gene: 8. The CDR3 consists of 15 residues. Germline V gene sequence: CDR1 DFQATT, CDR2 SNEGSKA (reference sequence).